This T cell receptor (beta chain) was captured in a study of T cell repertoires in aging, cancer and after chemotherapy. Study information: Pre- and post-chemotherapy samples were paired from glioblastoma patients treated with temozolomide-based therapy. The full dataset contained 7 million to 9.5 million TCR reads. Notes on the study in general: Compared with age-matched healthy donors, untreated hematological or solid cancer patients showed higher blood TCR clonality. Loss of evenness, beyond lost richness, contributed to age-related TCR diversity decline in cancer patients.

Points on this clonotype: Its antigen is currently unknown.

TRB rearrangements spanning V, D and J were amplified using mixed TRB-A/B primers. TCRdb re-called the multiplex PCR reads through MiXCR, storing one row per CDR3 protein. The sample contains roughly 1,500 distinct CDR3 sequences, approximately 23% of which appear only once. Peripheral blood genomic DNA, not sorted cells or RNA, was the template. Trimming took off 3 bases at V and 4 bases at J, with 9 bases between the two ends. Germline V lookup: CDR1 SGHTA, CDR2 FQGNSA. CDR3 length: 13 amino acids. This chain connects TRBV7-2 to TRBJ1-2; D is perhaps TRBD1 (6 bases). This receptor was taken from a human donor with a solid tumor. The material sequenced was blood. In DNA form, the CDR3 reads TGTGCCAGCAGCTTTGGACAGACCTATGGCTACACCTTC. As protein: CASSFGQTYGYTF.